The TCR beta chain described here comes from a study of a mutant IDH1 vaccine in newly diagnosed glioma. At the level of the study: Every participant had undergone radiotherapy, temozolomide, or both before, and most underwent both.

Whole-study results and caveats: Pseudoprogression showed no apparent link to changes in top peripheral T cell clonotypes.

Time point indicated: week 23, last vaccination. Each dose delivered 300 ug of mutant IDH1 20-mer peptide subcutaneously with imiquimod. Donor tumors were new WHO grade 3 or 4 IDH1-mutant, ATRX-lost astrocytomas. This clone appeared a few times. Its cognate antigen is unknown. The CDR3 has 13 residues. V dropped 6 bases and J dropped 6; count of bases not matched to a gene: 7. Germline V gives CDR1 SQVTM, CDR2 ANQGSEA. Sequencing was performed with immunoSEQ multiplex PCR; in TCRdb, only in-frame clones are kept and a portion is missing. The table includes around 40,000 clones, roughly 83% detected once.

The receptor's source is a woman aged 18-35 years with glioma. Some clones in this sample may be carry-over from other donors' samples. The gene calls are TRBV29-1 and TRBJ2-2; 7 positions agree with TRBD1. This material consisted of PBMCs, taken from a glioma patient whose treatment included an IDH1 peptide vaccine. The DNA of the CDR3 is TGCAGCGTGGGTGAGGGGGCGGCCGGGGAGCTGTTTTTT. It yields the protein CSVGEGAAGELFF.